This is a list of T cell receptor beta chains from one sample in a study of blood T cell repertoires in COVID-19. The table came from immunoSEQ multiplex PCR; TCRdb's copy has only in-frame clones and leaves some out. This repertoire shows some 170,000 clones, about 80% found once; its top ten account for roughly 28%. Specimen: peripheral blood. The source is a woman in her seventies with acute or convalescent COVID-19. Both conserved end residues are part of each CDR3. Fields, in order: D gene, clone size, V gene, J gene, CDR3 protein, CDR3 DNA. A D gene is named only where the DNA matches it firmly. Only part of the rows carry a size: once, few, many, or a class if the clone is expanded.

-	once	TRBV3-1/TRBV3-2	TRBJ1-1	CASSQVQLNTEAFF	TGTGCCAGCAGCCAAGTACAGCTGAACACTGAAGCTTTCTTT
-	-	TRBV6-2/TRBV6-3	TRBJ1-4	CASSYEGGIYEKLFF	TGTGCCAGCAGTTACGAGGGTGGCATATATGAAAAACTGTTTTTT
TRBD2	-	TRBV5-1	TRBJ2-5	CASSTAGLAGVSEETQYF	TGCGCCAGCAGCACAGCGGGACTAGCGGGAGTATCGGAAGAGACCCAGTACTTC
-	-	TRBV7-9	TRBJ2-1	CASSLFRGGAIWGEQFF	TGTGCCAGCAGCTTATTTCGTGGGGGGGCCATTTGGGGCGAGCAGTTCTTC
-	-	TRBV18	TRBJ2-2	CASSPPQGLSGELFF	TGTGCCAGCTCACCACCCCAGGGATTGTCCGGGGAGCTGTTTTTT
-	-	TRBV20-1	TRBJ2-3	CSASTGSFTDTQYF	TGCAGTGCTAGTACAGGGTCCTTCACAGATACGCAGTATTTT
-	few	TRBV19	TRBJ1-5	CASSIFLQGGSNQPQHF	TGTGCCAGTAGTATTTTCCTCCAGGGTGGGAGCAATCAGCCCCAGCATTTT
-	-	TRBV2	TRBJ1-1	CASRRPWDSMNTEAFF	TGTGCCAGTAGACGCCCTTGGGACTCGATGAACACTGAAGCTTTCTTT
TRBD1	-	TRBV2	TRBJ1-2	CASRRQGADGYTF	TGTGCCAGCAGGCGACAGGGGGCCGATGGCTACACCTTC
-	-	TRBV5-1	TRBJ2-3	CASSPGTLGVDTQYF	TGCGCCAGCAGCCCCGGGACTCTGGGGGTAGATACGCAGTATTTT
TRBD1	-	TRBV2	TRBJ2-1	CASGVAAGGTNEQFF	TGTGCCAGCGGCGTCGCGGCAGGGGGAACGAATGAGCAGTTCTTC
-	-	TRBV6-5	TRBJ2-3	CASSYSLATSTDTQYF	TGTGCCAGCAGTTACTCTCTAGCGACGAGCACAGATACGCAGTATTTT
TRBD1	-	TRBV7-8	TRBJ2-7	CASSSQTGGVKSLEQYF	TGTGCCAGCAGCTCACAGACAGGGGGCGTCAAGTCGCTCGAGCAGTACTTC
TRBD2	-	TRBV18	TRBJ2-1	CASSSRPSGSSYNEQFF	TGTGCCAGCTCATCCCGGCCTAGCGGAAGCTCCTACAATGAGCAGTTCTTC
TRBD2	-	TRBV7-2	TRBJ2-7	CASSLLAGSSYEQYF	TGTGCCAGCAGCCTACTAGCGGGATCTTCCTACGAGCAGTACTTC
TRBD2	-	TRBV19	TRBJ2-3	CASSIRASGNTDTQYF	TGTGCCAGTAGTATTAGGGCTAGCGGGAACACAGATACGCAGTATTTT
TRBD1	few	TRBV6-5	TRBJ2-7	CASSWTGPSYEQYF	TGTGCCAGCAGTTGGACAGGGCCATCCTACGAGCAGTACTTC
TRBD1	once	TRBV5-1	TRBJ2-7	CASSLEGAGTHEQYF	TGCGCCAGCAGCTTGGAGGGGGCAGGGACCCACGAGCAGTACTTC
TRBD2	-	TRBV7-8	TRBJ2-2	CASSWGLAGVKAGELFF	TGTGCCAGCAGCTGGGGACTAGCGGGAGTGAAGGCCGGGGAGCTGTTTTTT
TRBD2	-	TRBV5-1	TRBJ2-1	CASRPTSGRGDEQFF	TGCGCCAGCAGGCCTACTAGCGGGAGAGGTGATGAGCAGTTCTTC
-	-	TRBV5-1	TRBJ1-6	CASSLASGYNSPLHF	TGCGCCAGCAGCTTGGCCTCCGGGTATAATTCACCCCTCCACTTT
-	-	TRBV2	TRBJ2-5	CASSDNLEGTQYF	TGTGCCAGCAGTGACAATCTTGAGGGGACCCAGTACTTC
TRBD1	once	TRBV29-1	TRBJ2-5	CSVTENRQGANF	TGCAGCGTGACAGAAAACCGACAGGGCGCCAACTTC
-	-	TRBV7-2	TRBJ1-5	CASSLDRGNQPQHF	TGTGCCAGCAGCTTGGACAGAGGCAATCAGCCCCAGCATTTT
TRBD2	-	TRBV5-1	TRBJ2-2	CASSINPAGVLAGELFF	TGCGCCAGCAGTATCAACCCAGCGGGAGTCCTGGCCGGGGAGCTGTTTTTT
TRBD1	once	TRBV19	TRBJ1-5	CASSIAGQNYQPQHF	TGTGCCAGTAGTATTGCGGGACAGAATTATCAGCCCCAGCATTTT
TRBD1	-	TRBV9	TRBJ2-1	CASSPRQGPPPYNEQFF	TGTGCCAGCAGCCCCCGACAGGGGCCTCCCCCCTACAATGAGCAGTTCTTC
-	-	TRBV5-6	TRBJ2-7	CASRDTGSYEQYF	TGTGCCAGCCGCGATACAGGTTCCTACGAGCAGTACTTC
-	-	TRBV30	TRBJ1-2	CAWSGQRFRGYTF	TGTGCCTGGAGTGGACAGCGTTTCCGTGGCTACACCTTC
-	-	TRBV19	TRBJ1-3	CASRDPGNPGNTIYF	TGTGCCAGTAGGGACCCAGGGAACCCTGGAAACACCATATATTTT
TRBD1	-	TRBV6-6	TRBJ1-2	CASSYSGQGFDYGYTF	TGTGCCAGCAGTTACTCGGGACAGGGGTTTGACTATGGCTACACCTTC
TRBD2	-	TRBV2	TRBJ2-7	CASSALAGVRYEQYF	TGTGCCAGCAGTGCGCTAGCGGGAGTTCGGTACGAGCAGTACTTC
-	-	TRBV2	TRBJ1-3	CASAGQGSGNTIYF	TGTGCCAGCGCCGGGCAGGGCTCTGGAAACACCATATATTTT
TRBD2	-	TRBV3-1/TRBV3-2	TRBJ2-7	CASSQEGLAGGEDF	TGTGCCAGCAGCCAGGAAGGTCTAGCGGGAGGCGAGGACTTC
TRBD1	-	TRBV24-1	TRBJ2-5	CATSEHPNRGRETQYF	TGTGCCACCAGTGAGCACCCGAACAGGGGTAGGGAGACCCAGTACTTC
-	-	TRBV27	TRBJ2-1	CASHESGSYNEQFF	TGTGCCAGTCATGAATCCGGGTCCTACAATGAGCAGTTCTTC
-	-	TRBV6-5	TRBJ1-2	CASQTREAPYGYTF	TGTGCCAGCCAAACTCGTGAGGCCCCCTATGGCTACACCTTC
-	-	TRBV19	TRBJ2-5	CASSIGAQQWPETQYF	TGTGCCAGTAGTATAGGGGCGCAACAGTGGCCGGAGACCCAGTACTTC
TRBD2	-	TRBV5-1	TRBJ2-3	CASSLRSGRASDTQYF	TGCGCCAGCAGCTTGCGGAGCGGGAGGGCATCAGATACGCAGTATTTT
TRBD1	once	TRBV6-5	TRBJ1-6	CASSIRTGDNSPLHF	TGTGCCAGCAGTATCAGGACAGGAGATAATTCGCCCCTCCACTTT
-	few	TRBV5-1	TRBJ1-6	CASSLGPEDYSPLHF	TGCGCCAGCAGCTTGGGACCGGAGGACTACTCACCCCTCCACTTT
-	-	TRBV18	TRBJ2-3	CASSPLWVTIPNTDTQYF	TGTGCCAGCTCACCACTCTGGGTCACTATACCCAACACAGATACGCAGTATTTT